This T cell receptor beta chain was captured in a study of shared clonotypes between healthy human individuals. TCRdb's table, derived via immunoSEQ multiplex PCR, lists solely in-frame clones and lacks some. The sample yields hundreds of thousands of clones, roughly 98% seen once. Only CD45RO-negative cells positively selected for CCR7 counted as naive CD8 cells, so terminally differentiated effector memory CD45RA+ cells were excluded. This CDR3 has 14 residues. Germline V CDR1 and CDR2: SEHNR, FQNEAQ (reference sequence). The V segment lost 4 bases and the J segment 3 bases; nucleotides outside the gene matches: 6.

Sample: naive CD8+ T cells sorted from blood. The sequence was obtained from a man younger than 45 in good health. This rearrangement joins TRBV7-9 to TRBJ2-7; TRBD2 matches 7 bases. CDR3 sequence reads: CASSSQASGYEQYF. CDR3 bases: TGTGCCAGCAGCTCCCAGGCTAGCGGCTACGAGCAGTACTTC.